The entry that follows covers one T cell receptor beta chain sequence. This sample is drawn from a study of blood T cell repertoires in COVID-19. Generated by immunoSEQ multiplex PCR, the TCRdb table keeps only in-frame clones and is missing some. The table shows 150,000 to 200,000 clones, with roughly four fifths occurring only once. Trimming took 4 bases from V and 7 from J; bases not matched to a gene: 10. Germline V gene data show CDR1 as MGHRA and CDR2 as YSYEKL. The CDR3 runs to 16 residues. This clonotype was sampled from an older woman with COVID-19, enrolled during active disease. Material for sequencing was peripheral blood. The V and J genes are TRBV4-1 and TRBJ2-2; 9 nucleotides align to TRBD2. The CDR3 DNA sequence: TGCGCCAGCAGCCGAGGGACTAGCCTACCAAGCGGGGAGCTGTTTTTT. Residues: CASSRGTSLPSGELFF.